The clone carrying this TCR beta chain was detected a few times. The ends were cut back, 5 bases at V and 4 bases at J, with 11 bases in the middle. CDR3 size: 13 residues. Germline V CDR1 and CDR2: MNHEY, SMNVEV (reference sequence). This entry comes from a study of early T cells in non-severe SARS-CoV-2 infection. One entry per CDR3 protein, called by TCRdb with MiXCR from the 5' RACE reads. The sample yields approximately 47,000 distinct CDR3 sequences, 6% to 8% seen once. The specimen was whole blood, collected at baseline. The clonotype comes from an adult who was a healthcare worker with PCR-confirmed SARS-CoV-2 infection or an uninfected control (not recorded which). The chain employs TRBV27 and TRBJ2-5; D is unresolved. CDR3 bases: TGTGCCAGCAGTATGTATTGGTCAGAGACCCAGTACTTC. It is translated as CASSMYWSETQYF.